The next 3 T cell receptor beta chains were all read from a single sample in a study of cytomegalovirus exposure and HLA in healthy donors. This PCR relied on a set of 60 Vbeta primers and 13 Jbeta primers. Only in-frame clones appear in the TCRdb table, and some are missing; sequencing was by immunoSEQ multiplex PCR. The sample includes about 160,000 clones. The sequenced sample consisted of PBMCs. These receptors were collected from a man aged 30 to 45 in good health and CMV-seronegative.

CDR3 DNA sequence: TGTGCCAGCTCCTCCGGGACAGAGAACACCGGGGAGCTGTTTTTT. Translating gives CASSSGTENTGELFF. The rearrangement uses TRBV13 and TRBJ2-2; TRBD1 matches 7 bases. Germline-derived CDR1 and CDR2 are PRHDT and FYEKMQ (reference sequence). V shed 8 bases and J 1 base; nucleotides not matched to a gene: 7. This CDR3 contains 15 residues.

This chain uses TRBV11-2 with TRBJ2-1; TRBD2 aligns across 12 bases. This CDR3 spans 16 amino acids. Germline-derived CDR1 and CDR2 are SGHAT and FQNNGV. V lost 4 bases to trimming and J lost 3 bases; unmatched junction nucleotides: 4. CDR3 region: CASSSRTSGVYNEQFF. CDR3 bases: TGTGCCAGCAGCTCCCGGACTAGCGGGGTCTACAATGAGCAGTTCTTC.

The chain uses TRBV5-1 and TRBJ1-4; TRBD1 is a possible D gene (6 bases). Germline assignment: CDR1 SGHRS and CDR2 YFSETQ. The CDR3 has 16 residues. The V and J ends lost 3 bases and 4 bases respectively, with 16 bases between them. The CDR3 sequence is CASSYTGREGNEKLFF. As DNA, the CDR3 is TGCGCCAGCAGCTACACAGGGAGAGAGGGTAATGAAAAACTGTTTTTT. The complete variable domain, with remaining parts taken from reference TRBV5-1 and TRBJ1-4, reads KAGVTQTPRYLIKTRGQQVTLSCSPISGHRSVSWYQQTPGQGLQFLFEYFSETQRNKGNFPGRFSGRQFSNSRSEMNVSTLELGDSALYLCASSYTGREGNEKLFFGSGTQLSVL.